This T cell receptor (beta chain) was identified in a study of tumour-infiltrating T cells in Burkitt lymphoma. Study overall: Productive clonality predicted overall and progression-free survival.

Only a few counts were recorded for this clone. CDR3 length equals 15 residues. The ends were cut back, 7 bases at V and 7 bases at J, with 22 bases in the middle. Germline CDR1 SEHNR, CDR2 FQNEAQ (reference sequence). Libraries were prepared by immunoSEQ multiplex PCR; TCRdb keeps only in-frame clonotypes and omits some of them. The sample lists about 1,700 clones; about 70% were seen once. Sample: tumor tissue. The chain uses TRBV7-9 and TRBJ1-2, with no clear D. The sequence was obtained from a human donor with diffuse large B-cell lymphoma. The CDR3 region has the DNA TGTGCCAGCAAACCATGGACCAGCCGATCTTCTGGCTACACCTTC. This gives the protein CASKPWTSRSSGYTF.